What follows are 6 T cell receptor beta chains derived from one specimen sequenced in a study of cytomegalovirus exposure and HLA in healthy donors. The PCR ran on 60 Vbeta and 13 Jbeta primers. Libraries were prepared by immunoSEQ multiplex PCR; TCRdb keeps only in-frame clonotypes and omits some of them. This table holds approximately 150,000 clones, roughly 80% found once. The sequenced sample was PBMCs. Source of these receptors: a male donor in good health and CMV-seronegative.

The gene calls are TRBV6-5 and TRBJ1-1; D unclear. The germline gives CDR1 MNHEY, CDR2 SVGAGI. V lost 5 bases to trimming and J lost 2 bases, with 12 bases between them. The CDR3 length is 14 residues. CDR3 bases: TGTGCCAGCAGTCCCCAGTTACGAAACACTGAAGCTTTCTTT. It translates to CASSPQLRNTEAFF.

V is TRBV7-6 and J is TRBJ1-5; 9 nucleotides line up with TRBD1. Per the germline V gene, CDR1 is SGHVS and CDR2 is FNYEAQ. This CDR3 comprises 15 residues. The trim removed 1 base at V and 6 bases at J, leaving 4 bases unmatched. The chain's CDR3 is CASSLEGQGGQPQHF. The CDR3 DNA follows: TGTGCCAGCAGCTTAGAGGGACAGGGAGGTCAGCCCCAGCATTTT.

This chain connects TRBV15 to TRBJ1-5; possible D gene TRBD1, 6 bases. V was clipped by 5 bases and J by 1 base, with 18 bases between them. This CDR3 has 17 residues. Germline V gene lookup returns CDR1 LNHNV and CDR2 YYDKDF (reference sequence). CDR3 sequence reads: CATSPSGGKGSNQPQHF. DNA for the CDR3: TGTGCCACCAGCCCTTCGGGGGGCAAGGGGAGCAATCAGCCCCAGCATTTT.

This chain uses TRBV19 with TRBJ2-5, with TRBD1 matching 7 bases. The CDR3 is 14 residues long. The J segment lost 5 bases and the V segment lost 6 bases, leaving 9 bases of the junction unmatched. Germline values: CDR1 LNHDA, CDR2 SQIVND (reference sequence). The CDR3 reads CASSAGGRTETQYF. As DNA, the CDR3 is TGTGCCAGTAGCGCAGGGGGACGTACGGAGACCCAGTACTTC.

The genes are TRBV7-6 and TRBJ1-5, with 9 bases lining up with TRBD1. The CDR3 has 13 residues. CDR1 is SGHVS, CDR2 FNYEAQ, per germline. V gave up 3 bases and J gave up 7 bases; unmatched junction bases: 1. CDR3 loop: CASSLDRGQPQHF. The CDR3, as DNA: TGTGCCAGCAGCTTGGACAGGGGACAGCCCCAGCATTTT.

This clone occurred a few times. The chain is built from TRBV19 and TRBJ1-2; D not certain. The germline V gene encodes CDR1 LNHDA and CDR2 SQIVND (reference sequence). The CDR3 extends over 11 amino acids. Trimming left V 6 bases short and J 6 bases short, with 8 bases between. CDR3 coding DNA: TGTGCCAGTAGCCGATCGGATGGCTACACCTTC. Translated, it gives CASSRSDGYTF.